This T cell receptor beta chain is from a study of cytomegalovirus exposure and HLA in healthy donors. Study as a whole: Among around 180 million T cells, an earlier analysis found 90 million to 130 million unique TCR beta sequences.

Germline V gene sequence: CDR1 MNHEY, CDR2 SMNVEV (reference sequence). Unmatched junction bases numbered 8, after V lost 5 bases and J lost 4 bases. The CDR3 length is 15 residues. Worth noting for this clone: Its cognate antigen is unknown.

Study outcomes and limitations: When analyzed later, a missense DCLRE1C variant was found to be linked to TCR beta V- and J-gene trimming. Being productive about 87% or about 30% of the time was typical of most TCR beta V segments in an earlier analysis.

Amplification used 60 Vbeta primers and 13 Jbeta primers. Sequenced by immunoSEQ multiplex PCR; TCRdb stores in-frame clones only, minus some. Its table lists 100,000 to 150,000 clones. Among the donors, all were healthy bone marrow donors. The chain links TRBV27 to TRBJ1-2; 9 bases map to TRBD1. The sequencing input was PBMCs. The sequence was obtained from a young man in good health and CMV-seronegative. The CDR3 is CASSPQGQGAYGYTF. CDR3 nucleotide sequence: TGTGCCAGCAGTCCTCAGGGACAGGGTGCCTATGGCTACACCTTC.